These 31 T cell receptor beta chains came from one sample sequenced in a study of CD4 T cells in relation to SARS-CoV-2 and coronaviruses. Their antigen targets remain unknown. Unexposed donor CD4+ T cells date from about 2011-2018, before the COVID-19 pandemic. CD4+ T cells were isolated from the cells after more than nine days of culture. Sequenced by immunoSEQ multiplex PCR; TCRdb stores in-frame clones only, minus some. The data hold roughly 30,000 clones, with 76% observed a single time. Input material: CD4+ T cells from PBMCs, cultured in vitro. The receptors were sampled from a human donor in good health.

This clone was seen a single time. V is TRBV10-3 and J is TRBJ2-7; 10 bases map to TRBD2. The CDR3 has 16 residues. The germline V gene has CDR1 ENHRY and CDR2 SYGVKD. V was pared by 5 bases and J by 7 bases, with 14 bases of the junction left unmatched. The CDR3 nucleotides read TGTGCCATCAGTCCCCGACTAGCGGGCGGGACTCGGGAGCAGTACTTC. It yields the protein CAISPRLAGGTREQYF.

There are a few counts of this clone. V usage is TRBV7-2 and J usage is TRBJ2-1; D might be TRBD2 (6 bases). Germline V gene sequence: CDR1 SGHTA, CDR2 FQGNSA. There are 15 residues in the CDR3. Between the trimmed V and J ends, which lost 0 bases and 8 bases, there was a span of 14 bases. CDR3 bases: TGTGCCAGCAGCTTAGCGGGACTTAACGGTCATGAGCAGTTCTTC. Translation: CASSLAGLNGHEQFF.

V and J are TRBV12-3 or TRBV12-4 and TRBJ1-3; the D is unclear. The length of the CDR3 is 9 residues. Trimming removed 6 bases at V and 8 bases at J, with 2 bases between. This CDR3 reads CASRDTIYF. For the CDR3, the DNA is TGTGCCAGCAGGGACACCATATATTTT.

This chain uses TRBV3-1 (or the pseudogene TRBV3-2) with TRBJ1-5, with 7 positions matching TRBD1. J gave up 0 bases and V 7 bases, and 12 bases lay outside the gene matches. Per the germline V gene, CDR1 is LGHDT and CDR2 is YNNKEL (reference sequence). The CDR3 is 17 residues long. The CDR3 DNA reads as TGTGCCAGCAACATGACAGGGCTGCCATATAGCAATCAGCCCCAGCATTTT. Its protein product is CASNMTGLPYSNQPQHF.

The genes are TRBV18 and TRBJ1-4, with D unresolved. This CDR3 is 21 amino acids long. Germline CDR1 and CDR2: KGHSH and LQKENI. The CDR3 sequence: CLLGSGRPATLHRATNEKLFF. Here the CDR3 DNA reads TGTCTGCTGGGGAGTGGCAGGCCCGCAACCCTTCACCGCGCAACTAATGAAAAACTGTTTTTT.

This clone was seen only a few times. The genes are TRBV25-1 and TRBJ1-3; D remains ambiguous. Deletions cut 0 bases from V and 4 bases from J, with 7 bases between. This CDR3 is 14 amino acids long. Germline V gene data show CDR1 as MGHDK and CDR2 as SYGVNS. The CDR3, as DNA: TGTGCCAGCAGTGAATACAGTACCGGAAACACCATATATTTT. It is translated as CASSEYSTGNTIYF.

The V and J genes are TRBV5-1 and TRBJ2-7; 7 bases match TRBD1. Looked up from germline, CDR1 is SGHRS and CDR2 is YFSETQ. The CDR3 consists of 11 residues. Trimming took 5 bases from V and 8 from J; bases not matched to a gene: 4. CDR3 sequence (DNA): TGCGCCAGCAGTTTGACAGGGCAGCAGTACTTC. It is translated as CASSLTGQQYF.

This clone was detected once. CDR3 nucleotides: TGTGCCAGCAGTTCACCGTCGTCGGGAGGGAACGAGCAGTACTTC. It encodes CASSSPSSGGNEQYF. The V call is TRBV6-5, the J call TRBJ2-7, with 8 bases identical to TRBD2. Germline CDR1 MNHEY, CDR2 SVGAGI. With 4 bases clipped from V and 5 bases from J, the junction kept 10 bases outside the gene matches. The CDR3 is made up of 15 amino acids.

This chain joins TRBV5-6 and TRBJ1-6; tentatively, D is TRBD1 (5 bases). With 4 bases removed from V and 0 bases from J, the gap between germline ends came to 20 bases. In germline, CDR1 is SGHDT, CDR2 YYEEEE. CDR3 length: 19 amino acids. Here the CDR3 reads CASSPRPGFMGSYNSPLHF. The CDR3 DNA sequence: TGTGCCAGCAGCCCCCGCCCAGGGTTTATGGGCTCCTATAATTCACCCCTCCACTTT.

This clone appeared a single time. V usage is TRBV7-9 and J usage is TRBJ1-6; 7 bases are a match to TRBD1. J was trimmed by 10 bases and V by 5 bases; bases with no gene match: 5. Per the germline V gene, CDR1 is SEHNR and CDR2 is FQNEAQ (reference sequence). CDR3 size: 13 residues. The CDR3 DNA reads TGTGCCAGCAGCGTGACAGGGAACTCACCCCTCCACTTT. Protein product: CASSVTGNSPLHF. Filled out from reference TRBV7-9 and TRBJ1-6, the complete variable domain reads DTGVSQNPRHKITKRGQNVTFRCDPISEHNRLYWYRQTLGQGPEFLTYFQNEAQLEKSRLLSDRFSAERPKGSFSTLEIQRTEQGDSAMYLCASSVTGNSPLHFGNGTRLTVT.

The rearrangement links TRBV29-1 to TRBJ1-2, with a weak D call TRBD1 (6 bases). Germline V gene data show CDR1 as SQVTM and CDR2 as ANQGSEA. This CDR3 is 13 amino acids long. The V end was cut by 3 bases, the J end by 7 bases, with 15 bases between. CDR3: CSVEQTGSGGYTF. The CDR3 DNA reads TGCAGCGTTGAGCAGACAGGTAGCGGTGGCTACACCTTC.

As regards this clone: The DNA is left out, because the CDR3 cannot be placed on it with certainty; the CDR3 is given as TCRdb lists it. The chain is built from TRBV12-1 and TRBJ2-6. TRBV12-1 is a pseudogene segment. The CDR3 spans 14 residues, counting both ends. This CDR3 is CASSLRTYPCVLTF.

The chain couples TRBV21-1 to TRBJ2-3; no check of the table's D call, TRBD2, against the DNA was made. TRBV21-1 is reported as a pseudogene. This CDR3 region has 15 residues. CDR3 bases: TGTGCCAGCAGCAAAGAGGTTAGCGAGACAGATACGCAGTATTTT. Translation gives CASSKEVSETDTQYF.

The V gene is TRBV30, the J gene TRBJ1-1; TRBD1 matches at 12 bases. CDR3 length: 18 residues. V was clipped by 4 bases and J by 4 bases; unmatched bases: 16. Germline V gives CDR1 GTSNPN, CDR2 SVGIG (reference sequence). This chain's CDR3 is CAWTPSGTGGFGITEAFF. CDR3 coding DNA: TGTGCCTGGACCCCCTCCGGGACAGGGGGCTTCGGGATCACTGAAGCTTTCTTT.

This clone was recorded only once. The genes are TRBV7-3 and TRBJ2-3; 13 nucleotides match TRBD2. CDR3 length equals 16 residues. Trimming removed 2 bases from V and 5 bases from J; junction bases left unmatched: 4. Germline V gives CDR1 SGHTA, CDR2 FQGTGA. This CDR3 reads CASSLDGLAGVDTQYF. The CDR3 bases are TGTGCCAGCAGCTTAGACGGACTAGCGGGAGTAGATACGCAGTATTTT.

This clone was seen just once. V gene TRBV14 combines with J gene TRBJ2-7; the match to TRBD2 covers 10 bases. The CDR3 is 13 residues long. Trimming took 7 bases from V and 4 from J; bases not matched to a gene: 4. Germline values: CDR1 SGHDN, CDR2 FVKESK. The CDR3 region is CASKASGGYEQYF. DNA of the CDR3: TGTGCCAGCAAAGCTAGCGGGGGTTACGAGCAGTACTTC.

J is TRBJ1-4 and V is TRBV7-2; perhaps TRBD1 as D (6 bases). V was trimmed by 5 bases and J by 7 bases, leaving 14 bases between them. The CDR3 length is 14 residues. Germline CDR1 reads SGHTA; CDR2 reads FQGNSA. The DNA for the CDR3 is TGTGCCAGCAGCCCCAGAACAGGGATTGAAAAACTGTTTTTT. This gives the protein CASSPRTGIEKLFF.

The chain employs TRBV13 and TRBJ1-2; 7 bases are shared with TRBD1. The germline V gene has CDR1 PRHDT and CDR2 FYEKMQ (reference sequence). The CDR3 runs to 13 residues. J lost 8 bases, V lost 5 bases, and 8 bases had no gene match. The CDR3 coding sequence is TGTGCCAGCAGCGTCACAGGGGTAAGCGGCTACACCTTC. This sequence encodes CASSVTGVSGYTF.

In its sample, this clone ranks as medium-sized. The chain is built from TRBV5-1 and TRBJ2-3; TRBD2 matches 13 bases. Germline CDR1 is SGHRS and CDR2 is YFSETQ. V shed 4 bases, J shed 6 bases, and the junction held 8 bases outside the gene matches. The CDR3 loop spans 16 amino acids. The CDR3 loop reads CASSPGLAGMKDTQYF. Here the CDR3 DNA reads TGCGCCAGCAGCCCGGGACTAGCGGGAATGAAGGATACGCAGTATTTT.

This clone has just a few counts. The V and J genes are TRBV4-1 and TRBJ2-7, with TRBD2 identical over 11 bases. V lost 1 base to trimming and J lost 2 bases; unmatched junction nucleotides: 4. This CDR3 is built from 16 residues. Looked up from germline, CDR1 is MGHRA and CDR2 is YSYEKL. Written as DNA, the CDR3 is TGCGCCAGCAGCCAAGGGAGACTAGCGGGACCCTACGAGCAGTACTTC. It translates to CASSQGRLAGPYEQYF.

V is TRBV6-4 and J is TRBJ1-5, with D uncertain. Per germline, CDR1 MRHNA and CDR2 SNTAGT. This CDR3 is built from 13 residues. V was pared by 3 bases and J by 3 bases, with 6 bases between. CDR3 protein: CASSDRDNQPQHF. The CDR3 nucleotides read TGTGCCAGCAGTGATCGGGACAATCAGCCCCAGCATTTT.

This clone has only a few counts. The chain has TRBV29-1 and TRBJ2-1; TRBD2 is a possible D gene (6 bases). The ends were cut back, 4 bases at V and 6 bases at J, with 16 bases in the middle. From germline, CDR1 is SQVTM and CDR2 ANQGSEA. The CDR3 runs to 14 residues. This CDR3 is CSVGGGTAVNEQFF. The DNA of the CDR3 is TGCAGCGTTGGGGGCGGGACCGCGGTCAATGAGCAGTTCTTC.

The genes are TRBV3-1 (or the pseudogene TRBV3-2) and TRBJ1-4; D possibly corresponds to TRBD1 (5 bases). V lost 2 bases to trimming and J lost 5 bases, with 12 bases between them. The CDR3 has 15 amino acids. The germline CDR1 and CDR2 sequences are LGHDT and YNNKEL (reference sequence). CDR3 in DNA: TGTGCCAGCAGCCAAATGCTGGGGGTAAATGAAAAACTGTTTTTT. Translation: CASSQMLGVNEKLFF.

The chain has TRBV7-2 and TRBJ2-1; a possible D gene is TRBD2 (6 bases). This CDR3 has 15 residues. Germline values: CDR1 SGHTA, CDR2 FQGNSA. The V gene lost 3 bases and the J gene lost 5 bases, with 14 bases spanning the gap. CDR3 sequence: CASSFSGRNHNEQFF. The CDR3 DNA is TGTGCCAGCAGCTTTAGCGGAAGGAACCACAATGAGCAGTTCTTC.

In this sample, this clone turned up a few times. This rearrangement joins TRBV5-1 to TRBJ2-2; D may be TRBD2 (5 bases). The CDR3 consists of 15 residues. Trimming shortened V by 1 base and J by 4 bases, and 11 bases separated the two germline ends. CDR1 is SGHRS, CDR2 YFSETQ, per germline. The CDR3: CASSLTSSFTGELFF. The CDR3 DNA sequence: TGCGCCAGCAGCTTGACTTCTAGCTTCACCGGGGAGCTGTTTTTT.

This clone was picked up a small number of times. The rearrangement links TRBV6-6 to TRBJ1-6; D not certain. Germline V gene data show CDR1 as MNHNY and CDR2 as SVGAGI (reference sequence). CDR3 length: 16 amino acids. The germline V and J ends were trimmed by 2 bases and 5 bases, with 13 bases remaining between them. The CDR3 nucleotides are TGTGCCAGCAGTTACGGCGCAGGCTTCAATAATTCACCCCTCCACTTT. This translates into CASSYGAGFNNSPLHF.

This clone was seen just once. The V gene is TRBV7-2, the J gene TRBJ2-5, with unresolved D. Trimming shortened V by 5 bases and J by 4 bases, and 8 bases separated the two germline ends. The CDR3 is made up of 12 amino acids. Per the germline V gene, CDR1 is SGHTA and CDR2 is FQGNSA. The CDR3 bases are TGTGCCAGCAGCCCCCCGGGAGAGACCCAGTACTTC. Its translation: CASSPPGETQYF.

This sequence joins TRBV6-2 or TRBV6-3 and TRBJ2-1; D call uncertain. Trimming pared 5 bases from V and 1 base from J, leaving 6 bases between. This CDR3 is 13 amino acids long. The V gene's germline CDR1 is MNHEY and CDR2 SVGEGT. CDR3 sequence reads: CASSRGSYNEQFF. CDR3 nucleotides: TGTGCCAGCAGTCGTGGATCCTACAATGAGCAGTTCTTC.

The chain has TRBV5-6 and TRBJ2-7; the match to TRBD2 covers 8 bases. The V segment lost 3 bases and the J segment 12 bases; nucleotides outside the gene matches: 11. CDR3 length: 13 amino acids. CDR1 is SGHDT, CDR2 YYEEEE, per germline. CDR3 sequence (DNA): TGTGCCAGCAGCTGGGGGCGGGAGGTGGTGGGGTACTTC. This codes for CASSWGREVVGYF.

The chain carries TRBV11-2 and TRBJ2-1; D is perhaps TRBD2 (5 bases). Deletions cut 3 bases from V and 11 bases from J, with 11 bases between. The CDR3 contains 12 residues. The germline CDR1 and CDR2 sequences are SGHAT and FQNNGV. In DNA, the CDR3 is TGTGCCAGCAGCTTGGGCGCGGGTAAGCAGTTCTTC. Translating it yields CASSLGAGKQFF.

The chain combines TRBV6-5 with TRBJ2-7, with 7 bases identical to TRBD1. Trimming took 5 bases from V and 1 from J; bases not matched to a gene: 5. Germline V gene sequence: CDR1 MNHEY, CDR2 SVGAGI. This CDR3 is 14 amino acids long. The CDR3 nucleotides are TGTGCCAGCAGTACACCGGGACAGTCCTACGAGCAGTACTTC. Protein sequence: CASSTPGQSYEQYF.